The 11 T cell receptor beta chains below come from one sample, sequenced in a study of cytomegalovirus exposure and HLA in healthy donors. PCR involved 60 Vbeta and 13 Jbeta primers. Method: immunoSEQ multiplex PCR; TCRdb's copy keeps in-frame clones and lacks some. Of roughly 190,000 clones listed, 79% are singletons. Source material: PBMCs. The origin of the receptors is a woman aged 18-29 years in good health and CMV-seronegative.

V and J are TRBV28 and TRBJ2-1, with TRBD2 identical over 14 bases. Germline V gene data show CDR1 as MDHEN and CDR2 as SYDVKM. J gave up 9 bases and V 6 bases, and 7 bases lay outside the gene matches. The CDR3 runs 15 residues. The CDR3 nucleotides are TGTGCCAGCAGACCGGGACTAGCGGGAGTCGGTGAGCAGTTCTTC. Amino acid sequence: CASRPGLAGVGEQFF.

The rearrangement links TRBV13 to TRBJ2-7, with D tentatively TRBD2 (5 bases). Germline assignment: CDR1 PRHDT and CDR2 FYEKMQ (reference sequence). V lost 5 bases and J 3 bases, leaving 11 bases between the germline ends. This CDR3 is built from 13 residues. The CDR3 coding sequence is TGTGCCAGCAGCACCCGGACTGACTACGAGCAGTACTTC. This translates into CASSTRTDYEQYF.

This clone was observed a handful of times. The rearrangement joins TRBV27 to TRBJ1-5, with D possibly TRBD1 on 5 matching bases. CDR1 MNHEY and CDR2 SMNVEV come from the germline V gene (reference sequence). The CDR3 contains 14 residues. The V end was cut by 6 bases, the J end by 2 bases, with 11 bases between. The CDR3 is CASRVGGGNQPQHF. Written as DNA, the CDR3 is TGTGCCAGCAGGGTGGGAGGGGGCAATCAGCCCCAGCATTTT.

This clone was picked up a small number of times. V and J are TRBV6-1 and TRBJ2-7; 13 bases map to TRBD2. The CDR3 has 15 residues. CDR1 is MNHNS, CDR2 SASEGT, per germline. J was trimmed by 3 bases and V by 9 bases; bases with no gene match: 8. CDR3 sequence (DNA): TGTGCCAGTACTAGCGGGAGGGCCCTTGTCTACGAGCAGTACTTC. It encodes CASTSGRALVYEQYF.

This clone was recorded once. The chain employs TRBV7-2 and TRBJ1-5; D call uncertain. Trimming left V 3 bases short and J 2 bases short, with 5 bases between. There are 13 residues in the CDR3. The germline gives CDR1 SGHTA, CDR2 FQGNSA. The CDR3 coding sequence is TGTGCCAGCAGCTTTGCGGGCAATCAGCCCCAGCATTTT. Protein sequence: CASSFAGNQPQHF.

The chain recombines TRBV2 with TRBJ1-5, with 8 nucleotides matching TRBD1. V shed 3 bases and J 2 bases; nucleotides not matched to a gene: 6. Germline V gives CDR1 SNHLY, CDR2 FYNNEI. This CDR3 comprises 16 residues. CDR3 protein: CASSDVQGVGNQPQHF. The CDR3 DNA is TGTGCCAGCAGTGACGTACAGGGGGTCGGCAATCAGCCCCAGCATTTT.

The chain employs TRBV27 and TRBJ2-5, with a weak D call TRBD1 (6 bases). The CDR3 runs 12 residues. V was shortened by 6 bases and J by 5 bases, with 10 bases between the two germline ends. Germline V gene sequence: CDR1 MNHEY, CDR2 SMNVEV (reference sequence). CDR3 bases: TGTGCCAGCAGCAAAACAGGGGAGACCCAGTACTTC. This translates into CASSKTGETQYF.

This clone has just a few counts. Distinct nucleotide sequences in the sample also encode this CDR3. The J gene is TRBJ1-1, the V gene TRBV5-1; D unclear. The CDR3 extends over 17 amino acids. Germline V CDR1 and CDR2: SGHRS, YFSETQ. The ends were cut back, 2 bases at V and 0 bases at J, with 17 bases in the middle. CDR3 loop: CASSFTAGDIMNTEAFF. In nucleotides, the CDR3 is TGCGCCAGCAGCTTCACAGCGGGAGATATAATGAACACTGAAGCTTTCTTT.

The count of this clone is one. J is TRBJ2-2 and V is TRBV29-1; 8 bases agree with TRBD2. The CDR3 consists of 13 residues. V shed 6 bases, J shed 5 bases, and the junction held 5 bases outside the gene matches. Germline loops: CDR1 SQVTM, CDR2 ANQGSEA. The CDR3 spells CSVSGGVTGELFF. The CDR3 DNA follows: TGCAGCGTATCCGGGGGGGTAACCGGGGAGCTGTTTTTT.

This chain connects TRBV29-1 to TRBJ2-7; D is unresolved. CDR1 is SQVTM and CDR2 is ANQGSEA in the germline V gene. The V end was cut by 5 bases, the J end by 2 bases, with 10 bases between. This CDR3 spans 12 amino acids. As DNA, the CDR3 is TGCAGCGTTCTGGAGAATACCTACGAGCAGTACTTC. It encodes CSVLENTYEQYF.

The rearrangement uses TRBV5-1 and TRBJ1-6; 7 bases align to TRBD1. Trimming at V came to 2 bases and at J to 9 bases, leaving 8 bases not matched to a gene. Germline CDR1 SGHRS, CDR2 YFSETQ. The CDR3 loop spans 15 amino acids. The CDR3 loop reads CASSFGDREVSPLHF. CDR3 coding DNA: TGCGCCAGCAGCTTCGGTGACAGGGAAGTTTCACCCCTCCACTTT.